The 18 T cell receptor beta chains listed next were all sequenced from one sample in a study of OX40 agonist ivuxolimab in advanced cancers. Here immunoSEQ multiplex PCR was the method, and the copy in TCRdb shows in-frame clones only, minus some. The table has around 70,000 clones, over 70% seen once. The sequences come from CD4+ or CD8+ T cells sorted from blood, collected in a trial of the OX40 agonist ivuxolimab. The receptors originated from an adult with an advanced solid tumor such as melanoma, head and neck, liver or kidney cancer.

This chain uses TRBV29-1 with TRBJ2-6; possible D gene TRBD2, 6 bases. The germline V gene encodes CDR1 SQVTM and CDR2 ANQGSEA. The CDR3 length is 15 residues. V lost 4 bases to trimming and J lost 0 bases, with 10 bases between them. The chain's CDR3 is CSVVSGYSGANVLTF. CDR3 bases: TGCAGCGTTGTTAGCGGATACTCTGGGGCCAACGTCCTGACTTTC.

This chain links TRBV11-1 with TRBJ2-1; a weak D match, TRBD2 (5 bases). V was trimmed by 2 bases and J by 8 bases, leaving 7 bases between them. Germline V lookup: CDR1 SGHAT, CDR2 FQDESV (reference sequence). The CDR3 totals 12 residues. CDR3 sequence (DNA): TGTGCCAGCAGCTTAATCGGGGATGAGCAGTTCTTC. Translating it yields CASSLIGDEQFF.

This clone occurred once. This rearrangement joins TRBV13 to TRBJ1-2, with D tentatively TRBD1 (6 bases). The CDR3 contains 14 residues. Per the germline V gene, CDR1 is PRHDT and CDR2 is FYEKMQ (reference sequence). V gave up 1 base and J gave up 7 bases, with 13 bases separating them. CDR3 sequence reads: CASSLDSRRGGYTF. The CDR3 nucleotides read TGTGCCAGCAGCTTAGATAGCCGCAGGGGTGGCTACACCTTC.

The chain joins TRBV14 to TRBJ1-1; D call uncertain. Trimming shortened V by 0 bases and J by 1 base, and 9 bases separated the two germline ends. From germline, CDR1 is SGHDN and CDR2 FVKESK. The CDR3 has 15 residues. Here the CDR3 DNA reads TGTGCCAGCAGCCAAGATATGGGAGGGAACACTGAAGCTTTCTTT. This translates into CASSQDMGGNTEAFF.

V is TRBV10-3 and J is TRBJ1-6, with 7 bases that match TRBD1. V was pared by 0 bases and J by 5 bases, with 4 bases of the junction left unmatched. The CDR3 consists of 16 residues. Germline V gene sequence: CDR1 ENHRY, CDR2 SYGVKD. CDR3 sequence: CAISESGGLNNSPLHF. The CDR3 DNA follows: TGTGCCATCAGTGAGTCAGGGGGCCTGAATAATTCACCCCTCCACTTT.

V usage is TRBV7-3 and J usage is TRBJ2-5, with 8 bases aligning to TRBD1. This CDR3 has 15 amino acids. Germline CDR1 is SGHTA and CDR2 is FQGTGA. The V gene end was trimmed by 2 bases and the J gene end by 4 bases; junction bases not matched to a gene: 6. CDR3 DNA sequence: TGTGCCAGCAGCTTACAGGGGGCGAATGGAGAGACCCAGTACTTC. Translation: CASSLQGANGETQYF.

This clone has more than one count but fewer than ten. The chain recombines TRBV6-9 with TRBJ2-1; TRBD2 agrees at 11 bases. The CDR3 extends over 18 amino acids. Germline assignment: CDR1 MNHGY and CDR2 SVAAGI. J lost 9 bases, V lost 6 bases, and 19 bases had no gene match. CDR3 bases: TGTGCCAGCAGGCCCTCTCATTTGACTAGCGGGACAGAGACTGAGCAGTTCTTC. Its translation is CASRPSHLTSGTETEQFF.

V usage is TRBV19 and J usage is TRBJ1-3; D unclear. The length of the CDR3 is 16 residues. Trimming stripped 6 bases from V and 2 bases from J, with 17 bases between. CDR1 LNHDA and CDR2 SQIVND come from the germline V gene (reference sequence). CDR3 coding DNA: TGTGCCAGTAGCATGGCACCTCAGGCGGCTGGAAACACCATATATTTT. Its translation is CASSMAPQAAGNTIYF. The complete variable domain, with remaining parts taken from reference TRBV19 and TRBJ1-3, reads DGGITQSPKYLFRKEGQNVTLSCEQNLNHDAMYWYRQDPGQGLRLIYYSQIVNDFQKGDIAEGYSVSREKKESFPLTVTSAQKNPTAFYLCASSMAPQAAGNTIYFGEGSWLTVV.

V is TRBV11-3 and J is TRBJ1-1; D is ambiguous. The V gene's germline CDR1 is SGHNT and CDR2 YENEEA. There are 13 residues in the CDR3. Trimming shortened V by 4 bases and J by 3 bases, and 9 bases separated the two germline ends. CDR3 residues: CASSSSRDTEAFF. Here the CDR3 DNA reads TGTGCCAGCAGCTCCTCTAGGGACACTGAAGCTTTCTTT.

This chain connects TRBV5-6 to TRBJ1-1; TRBD1 matches at 9 bases. This CDR3 is built from 14 residues. From germline, CDR1 is SGHDT and CDR2 YYEEEE. Unmatched junction bases numbered 2, after V lost 3 bases and J lost 2 bases. CDR3 in DNA: TGTGCCAGCAGCTGGGGACAGGGAAACACTGAAGCTTTCTTT. Protein: CASSWGQGNTEAFF. The complete variable domain, with remaining parts taken from reference TRBV5-6 and TRBJ1-1, reads DAGVTQSPTHLIKTRGQQVTLRCSPKSGHDTVSWYQQALGQGPQFIFQYYEEEERQRGNFPDRFSGHQFPNYSSELNVNALLLGDSALYLCASSWGQGNTEAFFGQGTRLTVV.

This clone appeared a few times. CDR3 sequence reads: CASSERGLTVNQPQHF. CDR3 sequence (DNA): TGCGCCAGCAGTGAGCGGGGGCTGACAGTGAATCAGCCCCAGCATTTT. The chain carries TRBV10-1 and TRBJ1-5; perhaps TRBD1 as D (6 bases). The CDR3 is 16 amino acids. The germline V gene has CDR1 WNHNN and CDR2 SYGVQD (reference sequence). V was shortened by 2 bases and J by 4 bases, with 15 bases between the two germline ends.

V gene TRBV5-4 combines with J gene TRBJ1-2; possible D gene TRBD1, 5 bases. The CDR3 spans 15 residues. V lost 4 bases to trimming and J lost 2 bases, with 15 bases between them. Germline CDR1 and CDR2: SGHNT and YYREEE (reference sequence). In DNA form, the CDR3 reads TGTGCCAGCAGCCCCGGAGAGGGGCCCAACTATGGCTACACCTTC. Protein sequence: CASSPGEGPNYGYTF. Combining the CDR3 with reference TRBV5-4 and TRBJ1-2 gives the whole variable domain ETGVTQSPTHLIKTRGQQVTLRCSSQSGHNTVSWYQQALGQGPQFIFQYYREEENGRGNFPPRFSGLQFPNYSSELNVNALELDDSALYLCASSPGEGPNYGYTFGSGTRLTVV.

The chain has TRBV5-1 and TRBJ2-3, with D perhaps matching TRBD1 (5 bases). V was pared by 0 bases and J by 6 bases, with 17 bases between. CDR1 is SGHRS, CDR2 YFSETQ, per germline. The CDR3 is made up of 16 amino acids. The CDR3 sequence is CASSLDWTLARDTQYF. The CDR3 DNA is TGCGCCAGCAGCTTGGATTGGACATTGGCCCGGGATACGCAGTATTTT.

The V and J genes are TRBV30 and TRBJ1-3; D is uncertain. V lost 5 bases and J lost 4, with 3 bases in between. In germline, CDR1 is GTSNPN, CDR2 SVGIG (reference sequence). CDR3 size: 10 residues. In DNA form, the CDR3 reads TGTGCCTGGTCAGGAAACACCATATATTTT. Translated, it gives CAWSGNTIYF.

This clone was recorded a few times. The CDR3 sequence is CASSFLTGSYGYTF. CDR3 bases: TGTGCCAGCAGTTTTCTGACAGGCTCCTATGGCTACACCTTC. V and J are TRBV6-5 and TRBJ1-2; a possible D gene is TRBD1 (6 bases). Germline CDR1 MNHEY, CDR2 SVGAGI. Trimming shortened V by 4 bases and J by 4 bases, and 13 bases separated the two germline ends. The length of the CDR3 is 14 residues.

The V and J genes are TRBV7-2 and TRBJ2-2; D ambiguous. Looked up from germline, CDR1 is SGHTA and CDR2 is FQGNSA. V was pared by 4 bases and J by 5 bases, with 11 bases between. The CDR3 consists of 14 residues. CDR3: CASSSAPETGELFF. CDR3 DNA sequence: TGTGCCAGCAGCTCAGCACCGGAGACCGGGGAGCTGTTTTTT.

The chain joins TRBV7-8 to TRBJ1-1; no clear D. With 8 bases removed from V and 2 bases from J, the gap between germline ends came to 9 bases. This CDR3 has 12 residues. Germline V gene data show CDR1 as SGHVS and CDR2 as FQNEAQ. CDR3 coding DNA: TGTGCCAGCGGAGGAACTAACACTGAAGCTTTCTTT. Translated: CASGGTNTEAFF.

The CDR3 DNA sequence: TGTGCCAGTAGTATCACGGGACCAAGCCCAGATGAGCAGTTCTTC. Translated, it gives CASSITGPSPDEQFF. The chain has TRBV19 and TRBJ2-1; either TRBD1 or TRBD2 may fit D (5 bases each). Germline V gene data show CDR1 as LNHDA and CDR2 as SQIVND (reference sequence). This CDR3 comprises 15 residues. V lost 3 bases to trimming and J lost 8 bases, with 17 bases between them.